This T cell receptor beta chain derives from a study of T cells in Graves' hyperthyroidism and ophthalmopathy (dated by TCRdb to between 2017 and 2020). In the study overall: Peripheral blood samples were taken at initial diagnosis, before any treatment was given. In addition, the study compared T-cell repertoires in thyroid tissue and in blood from five or six Graves' hyperthyroidism patients. According to the paper, TCR Vbeta CDR3 sequencing was carried out on around 140 peripheral blood samples, which came from 40 to 45 ophthalmopathy, under 85 hyperthyroidism and about 17 progressor patients. Whether ophthalmopathy could be predicted prospectively was tested in an independent validation cohort made up of approximately 19 hyperthyroidism patients plus 17 patients who later progressed to ophthalmopathy. A discovery cohort of around 98 patients, 43 with Graves' ophthalmopathy and about 58 with stable Graves' hyperthyroidism, was used to find distinguishing TCR V-J signatures. The 100 or so discovery patients were divided at random into training and test sets in a 7:3 ratio. Following sampling, methimazole starting at 30 mg daily was given to hyperthyroidism patients, and high-dose intravenous methylprednisolone was given to ophthalmopathy patients. The investigation overall reported the following: No statistical method was used to set the sample size in advance, and investigators knew the group allocation. A model built on a 13 V-J signature distinguished ophthalmopathy from stable hyperthyroidism, reaching roughly 88% sensitivity and about 81% specificity in cross-validation and 80%/75% in testing. Most expanded thyroid clonotypes (frequency above 0.001) were also found in blood, which suggests that blood repertoires may mirror thyroid immune responses. In validation, progression to ophthalmopathy was predicted by the model with 70.59% sensitivity and under 85% specificity, a median of around 5.9 months before onset.

Amplification of TCR beta CDR3 regions was carried out from RNA transcripts. A first-round RT-PCR of the TCR CDR3 used the HTBI primer set with the Qiagen OneStep RT-PCR kit. Libraries were constructed in a second round of multiplex PCR, after which size selection and purification were performed. The libraries were sequenced on an Illumina HiSeq2000 using paired-end 100 bp reads. As for the original processing: SOAPnuke was used to process the raw data, throwing out any read that contained adapters or uncalled bases, had a mean Phred below 15, or lacked an exact constant-primer or identifier match. COPE v1.2.5 was used to merge the high-quality paired reads, and each unique nucleotide sequence was defined as a clonotype. MiTCR v1.1 was used to align the clonotypes against IMGT TRBV, TRBD and TRBJ reference segments. Analysis was restricted to V-J combinations with a frequency above 0.0001, which covered roughly 99% of repertoires. The TCS score was defined as F50 (clonal expansion) divided by E x V (chaos), with BLOSUM62-based TCRdist calculated between CDR3 peptides within each V-J. Welch's t-statistics and random forest reduced approximately 520 V-J features to around 14, which were used in a naive Bayes classifier (R e1071). In-frame beta chains were kept once TCRdb had trimmed the public reads at Q25 with fastp and called clones with MiXCR. CDR3 protein sequences are deduplicated, and each keeps its most common genes and DNA. What appears here as the V and J calls and clone size reflects TCRdb's work, not the paper's. Present in this sample are 490,000 or so distinct CDR3 sequences, approximately 23% of which were seen just once. The ten largest clones represent around 54% of the sample.

A remark on this clonotype: The target of this receptor is not known. Base qualities are not recorded, but no much larger clone differs from it by a single base.

V gives up 4 bases and J gives up 6 bases, and the segment between their germline ends measures 9 bases. Its CDR3 holds 12 amino acids, cysteine through phenylalanine. Just the 36-base CDR3 DNA is kept, in frame starting at base 1. Ophthalmopathy patients had moderately to severely active disease, with a Clinical Activity Score of 3 or more, a NOSPECS grade of 4 or more, and a disease duration of less than 3 months. Patients with uncontrolled infections, other autoimmune diseases, pregnancy or lactation were excluded. Diagnoses relied on clinical symptoms, serum thyroxine and TRAb, thyroid ultrasound and orbital computed tomography. PBMCs were isolated from 7.5 to 10 ml of fresh peripheral blood by Ficoll-Paque density gradient centrifugation. Total RNA was extracted using Trizol reagent, and RNA quality was assessed on an Agilent 2100 Bioanalyzer.

Sequenced: blood. The TCR was taken from a woman in her 70s with Graves' ophthalmopathy. Here the chain combines TRBV12-3 or TRBV12-4 and TRBJ2-5, with the D gene call left open. The CDR3 has the sequence CASSSSSKTQYF. In nucleotides, the sequence is TGTGCCAGCAGTTCGAGTTCGAAGACCCAGTACTTC.